This record covers a single T cell receptor (beta chain). Its target is unknown. The PCR ran on 60 Vbeta and 13 Jbeta primers. Generated by immunoSEQ multiplex PCR, the TCRdb table keeps only in-frame clones and is missing some. The sample includes around 120,000 clones, about three quarters of them seen just once. The sample comes from a study of cytomegalovirus exposure and HLA in healthy donors. Points from the study as a whole: 16,951 TCR beta sequences were associated with HLA alleles at 0.05 false discovery rate in a later analysis. The later analysis indicated that the majority of CMV-associated TCR beta chains appeared HLA-restricted.

Sequencing input: PBMCs. This receptor was identified in a woman aged 55-69 years in good health and CMV-seropositive.

The CDR3 sequence is CASRRGINEKLFF. CDR3 DNA: TGTGCCAGCAGGCGGGGAATTAATGAAAAACTGTTTTTT. The chain links TRBV27 to TRBJ1-4; no clear D gene. The CDR3 is made up of 13 amino acids. V lost 6 bases to trimming and J lost 4 bases, with 9 bases between them. Germline V gene data show CDR1 as MNHEY and CDR2 as SMNVEV (reference sequence).